This TCR beta chain comes out of a study of T-cell reconstitution after alpha-beta-depleted transplantation in children. General observations from the study: At around two months after transplant, the alpha-beta T cells were reportedly derived from several hundred expanded clones that came from non-depleted graft cells. T-cell numbers and diversity, one year after transplant, stemmed largely from T cells that were newly produced.

Trimming pared 2 bases from V and 4 bases from J, leaving 13 bases between. CDR1 is SGHDT and CDR2 is YYEEEE in the germline V gene. The CDR3 is made up of 15 amino acids. Unique molecular identifiers tagged the TCRbeta library. TCRdb re-called the PCR reads with MiXCR, one entry per CDR3 protein. The sample lists about 300,000 distinct CDR3 sequences; about a tenth were seen once. About this clonotype: Antigen: not known.

The chain couples TRBV5-6 to TRBJ1-5; no definite D call. Sequences were derived from PBMCs, sampled before TCRalphabeta/CD19-depleted stem cell transplant. The receptor was derived from a boy in the first two years of life with acute myeloid leukemia, due to receive a stem cell transplant. CDR3 region: CASSLWPERNQPQHF. CDR3 bases: TGTGCCAGCAGCTTATGGCCAGAGCGAAATCAGCCCCAGCATTTT.